The rows below give T cell receptor beta chains drawn from one sample of a study of human T cells and chemical hapten exposure. Each CDR3 protein is one row after TCRdb ran MiXCR on the RACE reads. The data hold about 98,000 distinct CDR3 sequences, with roughly 10% observed a single time. The sample here was whole blood, taken in connection with sensitization to the hapten diphenylcyclopropenone (DPC). These receptor sequences come from a woman aged 55-70 years with alopecia areata. Some clones in this sample may be carry-over from other donors' samples. Both conserved end residues are part of each CDR3. D genes are given only for firm matches. Clone sizes are given selectively: once, few, many, or a class where the clone is expanded.

v_call: TRBV29-1
clone_size: many
d_call: TRBD1
j_call: TRBJ1-2
cdr3_aa: CSVNAGQRIYGYTF
cdr3_nt: TGCAGCGTGAACGCGGGACAGAGAATCTATGGCTACACCTTC

v_call: TRBV20-1
clone_size: many
d_call: .
j_call: TRBJ1-2
cdr3_aa: CSANAHAGGYTF
cdr3_nt: TGCAGTGCTAACGCGCATGCGGGTGGCTACACCTTC

v_call: TRBV5-1
clone_size: many
d_call: TRBD2
j_call: TRBJ2-3
cdr3_aa: CASSLGASGGAGTDTQYF
cdr3_nt: TGCGCCAGCAGCTTGGGTGCTAGCGGGGGGGCAGGGACAGATACGCAGTATTTT

v_call: TRBV15
clone_size: many
d_call: .
j_call: TRBJ2-3
cdr3_aa: CATSRELWSTDTQYF
cdr3_nt: TGTGCCACCAGCAGAGAATTGTGGTCCACAGATACGCAGTATTTT

v_call: TRBV19
clone_size: few
d_call: TRBD1
j_call: TRBJ2-3
cdr3_aa: CASSIPGQGAGDTQYF
cdr3_nt: TGTGCCAGTAGTATCCCGGGACAGGGGGCTGGAGATACGCAGTATTTT

v_call: TRBV24-1
clone_size: many
d_call: .
j_call: TRBJ2-2
cdr3_aa: CATIHRTGELFF
cdr3_nt: TGTGCCACCATCCACAGAACCGGGGAGCTGTTTTTT

v_call: TRBV12-5
clone_size: many
d_call: .
j_call: TRBJ2-6
cdr3_aa: CASGLGPGRLGISGANVLTF
cdr3_nt: TGTGCTAGTGGTTTGGGACCGGGACGGCTGGGAATCTCTGGGGCCAACGTCCTGACTTTC

v_call: TRBV6-1
clone_size: many
d_call: TRBD1
j_call: TRBJ1-1
cdr3_aa: CASSELPGQGVGTEAFF
cdr3_nt: TGTGCCAGCAGTGAACTCCCGGGACAGGGAGTAGGCACTGAAGCTTTCTTT

v_call: TRBV15
clone_size: few
d_call: TRBD1
j_call: TRBJ1-1
cdr3_aa: CATSRDRGRVTEAFF
cdr3_nt: TGTGCCACCAGCAGAGATAGGGGGCGAGTCACTGAAGCTTTCTTT

v_call: TRBV13
clone_size: few
d_call: .
j_call: TRBJ1-1
cdr3_aa: CASSSSPDSLNTEAFF
cdr3_nt: TGTGCCAGCAGCTCATCCCCGGACAGCTTGAACACTGAAGCTTTCTTT

v_call: TRBV6-6
clone_size: many
d_call: .
j_call: TRBJ1-2
cdr3_aa: CASSYEETYGYTF
cdr3_nt: TGTGCCAGCAGTTACGAAGAAACCTATGGCTACACCTTC

v_call: TRBV19
clone_size: many
d_call: TRBD1
j_call: TRBJ2-7
cdr3_aa: CASSPGQVNYEQYF
cdr3_nt: TGTGCCAGTAGTCCGGGACAGGTCAACTACGAGCAGTACTTC

v_call: TRBV5-1
clone_size: few
d_call: .
j_call: TRBJ2-1
cdr3_aa: CASSLTGDSYNEQFF
cdr3_nt: TGCGCCAGCAGCTTGACGGGGGACTCCTACAATGAGCAGTTCTTC

v_call: TRBV10-1
clone_size: .
d_call: TRBD2
j_call: TRBJ2-7
cdr3_aa: CASSEPGLAGNEQYF
cdr3_nt: TGCGCCAGCAGTGAACCCGGACTAGCGGGGAACGAGCAGTACTTC

v_call: TRBV20-1
clone_size: many
d_call: .
j_call: TRBJ1-4
cdr3_aa: CSARGPSRQGRTSNEKLFF
cdr3_nt: TGCAGTGCTAGAGGACCGAGTCGTCAGGGGAGGACGTCTAATGAAAAACTGTTTTTT